This passage covers 26 T cell receptor beta chains from one sample sequenced in a study of blood T cell repertoires in COVID-19. TCRdb's copy holds only in-frame clones and misses some; the assay was immunoSEQ multiplex PCR. The sample yields approximately 210,000 clones, approximately 91% seen once. The sequencing input was peripheral blood. These receptors were taken from a woman aged 40 to 50 who had recovered from COVID-19.

This chain links TRBV7-3 with TRBJ2-7; 9 nucleotides line up with TRBD2. The CDR3 covers 14 residues. Germline CDR1 and CDR2: SGHTA and FQGTGA. V lost 4 bases, J lost 5 bases, and 6 bases stayed unmatched. The CDR3 region has the DNA TGTGCCAGCAGCTCCGCGGGAGGGAGGAACGAGCAGTACTTC. This sequence encodes CASSSAGGRNEQYF.

The gene calls are TRBV30 and TRBJ2-5; 8 nucleotides align to TRBD2. Germline lookup yields CDR1 GTSNPN and CDR2 SVGIG (reference sequence). The CDR3 runs 15 residues. V lost 5 bases, J lost 7 bases, and 15 bases stayed unmatched. CDR3 protein: CAWSGGAAGGGTQYF. The CDR3 nucleotides are TGTGCCTGGTCAGGTGGCGCTGCCGGGGGGGGGACCCAGTACTTC.

The chain links TRBV6-5 to TRBJ1-1; no reliable D call. The germline V gene has CDR1 MNHEY and CDR2 SVGAGI. The germline V and J ends were trimmed by 1 base and 10 bases, with 16 bases remaining between them. The CDR3 sequence is 14 residues long. The CDR3 sequence is CASSYYSSDIGAFF. The CDR3 coding sequence is TGTGCCAGCAGTTACTACTCGAGTGACATTGGAGCTTTCTTT.

J is TRBJ2-1 and V is TRBV27; maybe TRBD1 (6 bases). Trimming removed 9 bases at V and 5 bases at J, with 17 bases between. This CDR3 is built from 14 residues. Germline V gene data show CDR1 as MNHEY and CDR2 as SMNVEV (reference sequence). CDR3 in DNA: TGTGCCAGTCGGCTTCAGGGGCTCCACAATGAGCAGTTCTTC. It encodes CASRLQGLHNEQFF.

The chain links TRBV4-3 to TRBJ1-3; D uncertain. Germline V gene lookup returns CDR1 LGHNA and CDR2 YSLEER. This CDR3 has 15 residues. V lost 5 bases and J lost 0, with 11 bases in between. CDR3 sequence reads: CASSLQVYSGNTIYF. The CDR3, as DNA: TGCGCCAGCAGCTTGCAGGTTTACTCTGGAAACACCATATATTTT.

CDR3 DNA sequence: TGTGCCAGCAGTTTCGACAGCTACAATCAGCCCCAGCATTTT. Residues: CASSFDSYNQPQHF. The chain recombines TRBV28 with TRBJ1-5, with D perhaps matching TRBD1 (5 bases). Trimming cost V 3 bases and J 3 bases, with 9 bases left between them. This CDR3 has 14 amino acids. In germline, CDR1 is MDHEN, CDR2 SYDVKM.

J is TRBJ2-7 and V is TRBV6-5; D is ambiguous. V was clipped by 2 bases and J by 3 bases, with 8 bases between them. The CDR3 sequence is 13 residues long. Germline V gene data show CDR1 as MNHEY and CDR2 as SVGAGI. CDR3 sequence (DNA): TGTGCCAGCAGTTACCCGCCCTACTACGAGCAGTACTTC. Translated, it gives CASSYPPYYEQYF.

The gene calls are TRBV30 and TRBJ1-5; 10 positions match TRBD1. Germline trimming cut 3 bases from V and 9 bases from J; bases unmatched to any gene: 11. CDR3 length: 15 amino acids. CDR1 and CDR2 (germline): GTSNPN, SVGIG (reference sequence). The CDR3 sequence is CAWSRGQGSGRPQHF. The CDR3 coding sequence is TGTGCCTGGAGCCGGGGACAGGGGTCGGGGAGGCCCCAGCATTTT.

This chain links TRBV4-3 with TRBJ2-3; D is perhaps TRBD2 (6 bases). CDR3 size: 15 residues. Trimming shortened V by 0 bases and J by 4 bases, and 11 bases separated the two germline ends. Germline V CDR1 and CDR2: LGHNA, YSLEER. CDR3 in DNA: TGCGCCAGCAGCCAAGATTGGGAGGCGGCAGATACGCAGTATTTT. It specifies CASSQDWEAADTQYF.

This chain links TRBV2 with TRBJ1-1; 9 bases align to TRBD1. CDR1 is SNHLY and CDR2 is FYNNEI in the germline V gene. The CDR3 runs 15 residues. V dropped 5 bases and J dropped 1; count of bases not matched to a gene: 5. The DNA of the CDR3 is TGTGCCAGCAGTTCTCTGGGACAGGGGAACACTGAAGCTTTCTTT. It specifies CASSSLGQGNTEAFF.

The V call is TRBV7-2, the J call TRBJ2-5, with 11 bases identical to TRBD2. The CDR3 is 16 amino acids. CDR1 SGHTA and CDR2 FQGNSA come from the germline V gene. The trim removed 5 bases at V and 4 bases at J, leaving 9 bases unmatched. The CDR3 region has the DNA TGTGCCAGCAGCCCGCAGACTAGCGGGAATGGAGAGACCCAGTACTTC. Its translation: CASSPQTSGNGETQYF.

This chain joins TRBV30 and TRBJ1-4, with 9 bases matching TRBD1. The CDR3 runs to 16 residues. Germline V gene sequence: CDR1 GTSNPN, CDR2 SVGIG (reference sequence). The V gene end was trimmed by 5 bases and the J gene end by 8 bases; junction bases not matched to a gene: 15. The CDR3, as DNA: TGTGCCTGGCGATCCGGGACAGGGTCAGCAGGGGAAAAACTGTTTTTT. Protein sequence: CAWRSGTGSAGEKLFF.

The chain joins TRBV2 to TRBJ2-1; tentatively, D is TRBD2 (5 bases). The CDR3 is 12 residues long. CDR1 is SNHLY and CDR2 is FYNNEI in the germline V gene. V lost 7 bases, J lost 8 bases, and 12 bases lay in between. The CDR3 region has the DNA TGTGCCAGCACAAAGGACTCCCATGAGCAGTTCTTC. Translating it yields CASTKDSHEQFF.

The J gene is TRBJ2-3, the V gene TRBV21-1; whether TRBD2, the table's D call, matches the DNA was not checked. TRBV21-1 is annotated as a pseudogene. The CDR3 extends over 18 amino acids. The CDR3 DNA reads as TGTGCCAGCAGCAAAGAGCCCTACAGCGGGAGATTTTCAGATACGCAGTATTTT. Its translation is CASSKEPYSGRFSDTQYF.

The CDR3 DNA follows: TGTGCCAGCAGTTGGGCCCGATCACAAACACCCTACGAGCAGTACTTC. Protein sequence: CASSWARSQTPYEQYF. This chain links TRBV28 with TRBJ2-7, with D unclear. The CDR3 is made up of 16 amino acids. V was shortened by 4 bases and J by 2 bases, with 18 bases between the two germline ends. The V gene's germline CDR1 is MDHEN and CDR2 SYDVKM.

The chain is built from TRBV28 and TRBJ1-4; D possibly corresponds to TRBD1 (5 bases). Germline lookup yields CDR1 MDHEN and CDR2 SYDVKM. Trimming took off 8 bases at V and 8 bases at J, with 21 bases between the two ends. The CDR3 contains 15 residues. CDR3: CASAQAGSKGEKLFF. CDR3 bases: TGTGCCAGCGCTCAGGCGGGATCCAAGGGGGAAAAACTGTTTTTT.

CDR3 loop: CASSWQGSLNEQFF. The CDR3 DNA sequence: TGTGCCAGTAGTTGGCAGGGTAGCCTCAATGAGCAGTTCTTC. This rearrangement joins TRBV19 to TRBJ2-1; perhaps TRBD1 as D (5 bases). V lost 5 bases and J 6 bases, leaving 14 bases between the germline ends. Germline CDR1 reads LNHDA; CDR2 reads SQIVND (reference sequence). The CDR3 contains 14 residues.

CDR3 sequence: CASLRTSGSRDEQYF. CDR3 coding DNA: TGTGCCAGCTTACGGACTAGCGGGAGCAGGGACGAGCAGTACTTC. The rearrangement links TRBV28 to TRBJ2-7; the match to TRBD2 covers 13 bases. There are 15 residues in the CDR3. J gave up 5 bases and V 8 bases, and 9 bases lay outside the gene matches. CDR1 is MDHEN and CDR2 is SYDVKM in the germline V gene.

The V call is TRBV7-8, the J call TRBJ2-6; tentatively, D is TRBD1 (6 bases). V lost 5 bases and J 4 bases, leaving 15 bases between the germline ends. In germline, CDR1 is SGHVS, CDR2 FQNEAQ. The CDR3 runs 16 residues. CDR3 coding DNA: TGTGCCAGCAGCCCGTCAGGGGTATGGGGGGCCAACGTCCTGACTTTC. The encoded protein is CASSPSGVWGANVLTF.

The genes are TRBV6-4 and TRBJ2-2; 9 bases agree with TRBD2. The CDR3 loop spans 16 amino acids. The germline CDR1 and CDR2 sequences are MRHNA and SNTAGT. The ends lost 2 bases at V and 5 bases at J; junction bases unmatched: 6. This chain's CDR3 is CASSDKGLASTGELFF. The CDR3 DNA follows: TGTGCCAGCAGTGACAAGGGACTAGCTTCTACCGGGGAGCTGTTTTTT.

The chain joins TRBV2 to TRBJ1-2, with D possibly being TRBD1 (5 bases). Per germline, CDR1 SNHLY and CDR2 FYNNEI. CDR3 length: 15 amino acids. Trimming cost V 8 bases and J 5 bases, with 21 bases left between them. CDR3 amino acids: CASQKGRNGGYGYTF. CDR3 DNA sequence: TGTGCCAGCCAAAAAGGGAGGAATGGGGGGTATGGCTACACCTTC.

The rearrangement joins TRBV5-1 to TRBJ1-6; 9 positions match TRBD1. Germline V gene data show CDR1 as SGHRS and CDR2 as YFSETQ. The V segment lost 3 bases and the J segment 9 bases; nucleotides outside the gene matches: 13. The CDR3 loop spans 17 amino acids. The CDR3 reads CASSYVPGQGSVSPLHF. For the CDR3, the DNA is TGCGCCAGCAGCTACGTCCCGGGACAGGGTTCGGTTTCACCCCTCCACTTT.

This chain joins TRBV5-1 and TRBJ2-7, with 7 bases that match TRBD2. V shed 2 bases, J shed 0 bases, and the junction held 8 bases outside the gene matches. The CDR3 loop spans 16 amino acids. CDR1 SGHRS and CDR2 YFSETQ come from the germline V gene. CDR3 sequence (DNA): TGCGCCAGCAGCTTCACCCTAGCGGAGCTCTCCTACGAGCAGTACTTC. It codes for CASSFTLAELSYEQYF.

This chain uses TRBV18 with TRBJ2-1, with 8 bases matching TRBD2. CDR3 length: 15 amino acids. V lost 6 bases, J lost 5 bases, and 9 bases stayed unmatched. Per the germline V gene, CDR1 is KGHSH and CDR2 is LQKENI. CDR3 nucleotides: TGTGCCAGCTCCTCGCTAGCGGGTTCCCACAATGAGCAGTTCTTC. Its translation: CASSSLAGSHNEQFF.

V usage is TRBV27 and J usage is TRBJ2-7, with 8 bases that match TRBD1. Germline V gives CDR1 MNHEY, CDR2 SMNVEV (reference sequence). V lost 2 bases to trimming and J lost 3 bases; unmatched junction nucleotides: 3. The CDR3 runs 14 residues. The CDR3 here is CASSLTDRVYEQYF. CDR3 coding DNA: TGTGCCAGCAGTTTAACGGACAGGGTCTACGAGCAGTACTTC.

The V and J genes are TRBV4-1 and TRBJ2-4; D gene ambiguous. Germline V gene lookup returns CDR1 MGHRA and CDR2 YSYEKL. V was trimmed by 0 bases and J by 0 bases, leaving 9 bases between them. The CDR3 is 16 residues long. CDR3 nucleotide sequence: TGCGCCAGCAGCCAAGAGCCCAGGCTAGCCAAAAACATTCAGTACTTC. Translation gives CASSQEPRLAKNIQYF.